The 12 T cell receptor delta chains below all came from one sample that was sequenced in a study of DNA immune sequencing with unique molecular identifiers. Genomic DNA underwent 32-plex PCR targeting all 8 TRDV and 4 TRDJ genes. In approximately 3 barcoding PCR cycles, molecules received a 12-nucleotide UMI, then adapter PCR followed. TCRdb made new clone calls on the multiplex PCR reads using CATT. Among some 5,000 delta-chain clones listed, roughly an eighth were seen once. What was sequenced was gamma-delta T cells enriched from blood buffy coat, or unenriched PBMCs (not recorded which). These receptors originate from a human donor in good health.

This clone qualifies as medium-sized. This CDR3 is also generated by other DNA sequences in the sample. The gene calls are TRDV2 and TRDJ1; maybe TRDD3 (6 bases). CDR3 length equals 20 residues. V shed 0 bases and J shed 0 bases, with 25 bases lying between them. CDR1 is GEAIGNYY and CDR2 is EKD in the germline V gene. CDR3 nucleotide sequence: TGTGCCTGTGACACCGTAAATCAGGGGGACCCCTCTTTTAACACCGATAAACTCATCTTT. It yields the protein CACDTVNQGDPSFNTDKLIF.

The rearrangement links TRDV1 to TRDJ3; TRDD3 aligns across 9 bases. TCRdb records no J gene; here it was assigned by comparing the DNA to germline. CDR1 and CDR2 (germline): TSWWSYY, QGS. V gave up 0 bases and J gave up 0 bases; unmatched junction bases: 18. This CDR3 has 24 residues. The CDR3 is CALGELPPRGDTVPLSWDTRQMFF. In DNA, the CDR3 is TGTGCTCTTGGGGAACTCCCTCCTCGGGGGGATACCGTACCCCTCTCCTGGGACACCCGACAGATGTTTTTC.

Points on this clone: The protein in TCRdb stems from a much larger clone and differs at residue 8 from this DNA's translation, likely a read error; here the protein is translated from the DNA. J is TRDJ3 and V is TRDV2; no reliable D call. Trimming pared 1 base from V and 0 bases from J, leaving 9 bases between. CDR1 is GEAIGNYY, CDR2 EKD, per germline. This CDR3 has 17 residues. CDR3 coding DNA: TGTGCCTGTGACACATCGCCCTCCTCCTGGGACACCCGACAGATGTTTTTC. This encodes CACDTSPSSWDTRQMFF.

A word on this clone: TCRdb assigns this DNA the protein of a much larger clone, which departs from its translation at residue 14; this likely reflects a read error, and the protein shown comes from translating the DNA. The chain combines TRDV2 with TRDJ1; 11 bases fit TRDD3. Unmatched junction bases numbered 16, after V lost 0 bases and J lost 8 bases. Germline CDR1 reads GEAIGNYY; CDR2 reads EKD. CDR3 length: 18 amino acids. The chain's CDR3 is CACDTVTTLGDNGEKLIF. The CDR3 coding sequence is TGTGCCTGTGACACCGTAACCACACTGGGGGATAATGGCGAGAAACTCATCTTT.

This clone was seen more than once but under ten times. This probably arose from a read error, given a far larger clone one base away. The same CDR3 is also encoded by other DNA sequences in this sample. The chain has TRDV2 and TRDJ1; 11 nucleotides match TRDD3. The CDR3 loop spans 17 amino acids. After removal of 0 bases from V and 2 bases from J, the junction contained 7 bases not matched to a gene. Germline values: CDR1 GEAIGNYY, CDR2 EKD. The CDR3 reads CACDTVGGYAGTDKLIF. CDR3 nucleotide sequence: TGTGCCTGTGACACCGTTGGGGGATACGCCGGGACCGATAAACTCATCTTT.

With regard to this clone: Given a far larger clone just one base away, this is likely a sequencing read error. In the same sample, other DNA sequences code for this CDR3. V gene TRDV2 combines with J gene TRDJ1; possibly TRDD2 or TRDD3 for D (7 bases each). CDR1 and CDR2 (germline): GEAIGNYY, EKD. The CDR3 totals 18 residues. The CDR3 nucleotides are TGTGCCTGTGACGGGCCGATTCCTACTCTGGGGGGCACCGATAAGCTCATCTTT. Translation: CACDGPIPTLGGTDKLIF.

This clone was picked up many times. The V gene is TRDV2, the J gene TRDJ1; D uncertain. The CDR3 length is 14 residues. Germline assignment: CDR1 GEAIGNYY and CDR2 EKD. Trimming removed 1 base at V and 3 bases at J, with 11 bases between. Here the CDR3 reads CACDTLAGSDKLIF. The CDR3 nucleotides read TGTGCCTGTGACACTTTGGCAGGGTCCGATAAACTCATCTTT.

Comments on this clone: The protein given by TCRdb reflects a much larger clone and differs at residue 10 from this DNA's translation, likely from a read error; the protein shown is the DNA's translation. J is TRDJ1 and V is TRDV2, with D maybe TRDD2 (5 bases). This CDR3 has 17 residues. Trimming pared 3 bases from V and 1 base from J, leaving 20 bases between. Germline lookup yields CDR1 GEAIGNYY and CDR2 EKD. CDR3 bases: TGTGCCTGTGACTCACTTCCCTACGGGTATACCACCGATAAACTCATCTTT. It yields the protein CACDSLPYGYTTDKLIF.

This clone was recorded at least ten times. The chain combines TRDV2 with TRDJ1; no reliable D call. There are 20 residues in the CDR3. Germline-derived CDR1 and CDR2 are GEAIGNYY and EKD. The V end was cut by 1 base, the J end by 0 bases, with 26 bases between. The CDR3 spells CACDTAAKTEVPKYTDKLIF. The DNA for the CDR3 is TGTGCCTGTGACACGGCTGCAAAAACCGAAGTACCGAAGTACACCGATAAACTCATCTTT.

This clone was seen more than once but under ten times. TCRdb records a much larger clone's protein for this DNA, with a difference at residue 3 that likely arises from a read error; the protein given is the translation of the DNA. The chain links TRDV2 to TRDJ1; TRDD3 matches 11 bases. CDR1 is GEAIGNYY, CDR2 EKD, per germline. This CDR3 has 15 amino acids. The CDR3 here is CAFDPLGDKSDKLIF. CDR3 in DNA: TGTGCCTTTGACCCACTGGGGGATAAATCCGATAAACTCATCTTT.

This clone has at least ten counts. This DNA's translation differs at residue 11 from TCRdb's protein, which comes from a much larger clone; a read error is likely, and the protein shown is translated from the DNA. This chain links TRDV2 with TRDJ1; 11 positions match TRDD3. The CDR3 is 15 amino acids. CDR1 is GEAIGNYY, CDR2 EKD, per germline. V shed 5 bases, J shed 6 bases, and the junction held 10 bases outside the gene matches. In DNA form, the CDR3 reads TGTGCCTGTGCCCAACTGGGGGATAGGGACCATAAACTCATCTTT. It yields the protein CACAQLGDRDHKLIF.

With regard to this clone: The protein given by TCRdb reflects a much larger clone and differs at residue 13 from this DNA's translation, likely from a read error; the protein shown is the DNA's translation. The chain is built from TRDV2 and TRDJ1; 7 positions agree with TRDD3. Germline CDR1 GEAIGNYY, CDR2 EKD. The CDR3 is made up of 15 amino acids. CDR3 nucleotides: TGTGCCTGTGACCTACTGGGGACAGACACCGATAAACCCATCTTT. The encoded protein is CACDLLGTDTDKPIF.